This T cell receptor (beta chain) was found in a study of CXCR3-negative and CXCR3-positive naive CD8 T cells. The CDR3 length is 16 residues. CDR1 and CDR2 (germline): SGHDN, FVKESK. Details on this clonotype: Its specificity is unknown.

Whole-study results and caveats: Hydrophobicity of TRB CDR3s was greater in CXCR3-positive naive cells than in CXCR3-negative naive cells.

Via 5' RACE with UMI labels, TRB cDNA libraries were prepared. TCRdb reprocessed the 5' RACE reads and stores each CDR3 protein as one record, lacking DNA. Here the sample table reports 120,000 to 150,000 distinct CDR3 sequences. Every individual CD8+ T cell subset underwent sorting in triplicate at around 300,000 cells apiece. The receptor comes from a human donor in good health. Some clones in this sample may be carry-over from other donors' samples. Input material: naive CXCR3+ CD8+ T cells from blood. Documented subset: CD45RO-CCR7+CD27+CD95- naive CD8+ T cells expressing CXCR3 (TNR3+). V usage is TRBV14 and J usage is TRBJ2-1; TCRdb picks TRBD1, but there is no DNA to check that call. The CDR3 spells CASSLPGTLFQDEQFF. Looking up the rest from reference TRBV14 and TRBJ2-1 gives the full variable domain: EAGVTQFPSHSVIEKGQTVTLRCDPISGHDNLYWYRRVMGKEIKFLLHFVKESKQDESGMPNNRFLAERTGGTYSTLKVQPAELEDSGVYFCASSLPGTLFQDEQFFGPGTRLTVL.